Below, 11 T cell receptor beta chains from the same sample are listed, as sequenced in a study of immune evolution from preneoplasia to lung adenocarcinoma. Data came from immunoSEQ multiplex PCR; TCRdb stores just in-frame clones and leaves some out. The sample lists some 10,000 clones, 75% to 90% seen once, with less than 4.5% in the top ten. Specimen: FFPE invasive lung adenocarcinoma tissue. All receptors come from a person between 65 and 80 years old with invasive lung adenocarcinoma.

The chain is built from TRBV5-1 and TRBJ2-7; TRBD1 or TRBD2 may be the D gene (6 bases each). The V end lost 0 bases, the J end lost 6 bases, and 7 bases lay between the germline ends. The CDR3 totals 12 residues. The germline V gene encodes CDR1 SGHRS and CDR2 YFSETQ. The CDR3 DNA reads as TGCGCCAGCAGCTTGGCGGGGGCCGAGCAGTACTTC. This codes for CASSLAGAEQYF.

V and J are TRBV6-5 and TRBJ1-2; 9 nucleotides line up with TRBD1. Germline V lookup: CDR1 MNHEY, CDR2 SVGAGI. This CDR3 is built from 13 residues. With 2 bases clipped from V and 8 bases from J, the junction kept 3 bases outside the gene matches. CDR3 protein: CASSYGTGLGYTF. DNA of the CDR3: TGTGCCAGCAGTTACGGGACAGGGTTGGGCTACACCTTC.

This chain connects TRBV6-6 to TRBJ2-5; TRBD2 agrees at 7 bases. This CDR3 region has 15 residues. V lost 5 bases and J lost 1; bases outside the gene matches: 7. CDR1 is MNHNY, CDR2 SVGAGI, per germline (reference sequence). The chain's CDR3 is CASSGSGISQETQYF. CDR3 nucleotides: TGTGCCAGCAGTGGGAGCGGGATATCCCAAGAGACCCAGTACTTC.

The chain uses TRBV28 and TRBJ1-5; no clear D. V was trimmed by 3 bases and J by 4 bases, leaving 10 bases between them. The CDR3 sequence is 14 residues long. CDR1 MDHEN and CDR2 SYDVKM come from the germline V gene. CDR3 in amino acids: CASSLPYTNQPQHF. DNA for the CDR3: TGTGCCAGCAGTTTGCCCTACACAAATCAGCCCCAGCATTTT.

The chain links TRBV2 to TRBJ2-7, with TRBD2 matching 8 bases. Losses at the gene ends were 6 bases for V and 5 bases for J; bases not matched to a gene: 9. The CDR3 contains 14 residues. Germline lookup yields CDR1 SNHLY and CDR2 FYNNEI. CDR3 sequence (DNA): TGTGCCAGCAGCGCCGGGACTAGTACCAACGAGCAGTACTTC. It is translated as CASSAGTSTNEQYF.

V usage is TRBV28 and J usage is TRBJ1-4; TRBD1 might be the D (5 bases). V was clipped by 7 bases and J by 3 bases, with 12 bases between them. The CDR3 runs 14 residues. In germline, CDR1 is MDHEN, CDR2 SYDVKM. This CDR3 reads CASTGHSANEKLFF. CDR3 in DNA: TGTGCCAGCACAGGACATTCAGCTAATGAAAAACTGTTTTTT.

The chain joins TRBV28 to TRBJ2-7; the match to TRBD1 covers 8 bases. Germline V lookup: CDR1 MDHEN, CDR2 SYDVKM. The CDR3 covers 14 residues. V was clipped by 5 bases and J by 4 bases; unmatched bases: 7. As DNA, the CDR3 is TGTGCCAGCAGTCCCCAAGACAGGGGTTACGAGCAGTACTTC. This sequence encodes CASSPQDRGYEQYF.

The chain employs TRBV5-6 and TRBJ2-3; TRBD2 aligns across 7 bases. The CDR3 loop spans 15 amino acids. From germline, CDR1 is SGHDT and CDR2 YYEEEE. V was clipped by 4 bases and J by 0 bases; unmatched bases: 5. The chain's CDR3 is CASSNSGTSTDTQYF. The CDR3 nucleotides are TGTGCCAGCAGCAACAGCGGGACTAGCACAGATACGCAGTATTTT.

CDR3 nucleotides: TGTGCCTGGAGGACAGCCAACACCGGGGAGCTGTTTTTT. This translates into CAWRTANTGELFF. The chain carries TRBV30 and TRBJ2-2, with a possible D match to TRBD1 (5 bases). V was pared by 3 bases and J by 2 bases, with 7 bases between. Germline CDR1 is GTSNPN and CDR2 is SVGIG (reference sequence). The CDR3 consists of 13 residues.

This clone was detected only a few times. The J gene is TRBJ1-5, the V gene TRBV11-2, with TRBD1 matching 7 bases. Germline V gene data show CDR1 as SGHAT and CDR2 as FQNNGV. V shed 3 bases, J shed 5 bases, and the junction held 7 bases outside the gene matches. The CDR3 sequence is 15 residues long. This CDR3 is CASSFGGTADQPQHF. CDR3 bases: TGTGCCAGCAGCTTCGGCGGGACAGCGGATCAGCCCCAGCATTTT. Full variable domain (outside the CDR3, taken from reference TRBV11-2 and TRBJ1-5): EAGVAQSPRYKIIEKRQSVAFWCNPISGHATLYWYQQILGQGPKLLIQFQNNGVVDDSQLPKDRFSAERLKGVDSTLKIQPAKLEDSAVYLCASSFGGTADQPQHFGDGTRLSIL.

CDR3 amino acids: CASSLERNEAFF. The CDR3 DNA reads TGTGCCAGCAGCTTGGAGAGGAATGAAGCTTTCTTT. This chain links TRBV5-5 with TRBJ1-1, with D unresolved. V was clipped by 0 bases and J by 7 bases, with 7 bases between them. The CDR3 has 12 amino acids. Germline V gene data show CDR1 as SGHKS and CDR2 as YYEKEE (reference sequence).